This T cell receptor (beta chain) was sequenced in a study of spatial heterogeneity in lung cancer. Looking at the study overall: Detected beta-chain sequences consistently exceeded alpha-chain sequences. For tumor regions, TCR transcript counts showed a strong correlation with a T cell module score derived from matched bulk RNA-seq. Raw reads showed each unique TCR and UMI combination turning up more than ten times on average. Study-level results: Mutation tallies in tumors tracked expanded intratumoral alpha and beta TCR counts.

Concerning this clonotype itself: What it binds is not known.

TCRdb independently ran MiXCR on the 5' RACE reads; one entry per CDR3 protein. The sample yields several thousand distinct CDR3 sequences, approximately 3.6% seen once. Time point here: sample taken at primary tumor resection. The authors sequenced whole RNA from tumor, nontumor lung or frozen PBMC without sorting. The sample consisted of lung tumor tissue, taken at surgery. The sequence was obtained from a male donor with early-stage non-small cell lung cancer.

In DNA, the CDR3 is TGTGCCAGCAGCCAAGCACTAGCGGAACAAGAGACCCAGTACTTC. Residues: CASSQALAEQETQYF. This rearrangement joins TRBV14 to TRBJ2-5; 8 positions agree with TRBD2. The length of the CDR3 is 15 residues. Germline CDR1 and CDR2: SGHDN and FVKESK. The V gene end was trimmed by 1 base and the J gene end by 2 bases; junction bases not matched to a gene: 3.